Listed below are T cell receptor beta chains from one sample, sequenced in a study of chemoradiotherapy in HPV16-positive cancers. Libraries were prepared by immunoSEQ multiplex PCR; TCRdb keeps only in-frame clonotypes and omits some of them. Among about 3,000 clones listed, about 71% were seen once. Collection took place from a patient who underwent chemoradiotherapy. The source of these receptors is a human donor with HPV-associated anogenital cancer. Each CDR3 is given with its conserved first and last residue. D genes are given only for firm matches. Clone sizes are given selectively: once, few, many, or a class where the clone is expanded.

abundance	j_gene	v_gene	d_gene	CDR3nt	CDR3aa
.	TRBJ2-2	TRBV30	TRBD2	TGTGCCTGGAGTGGGACTAGCGTCGTGGAGCTGTTTTTT	CAWSGTSVVELFF
.	TRBJ1-1	TRBV9	.	TGTGCCAGCAGCCCTGCATCAGAAGCTGAAGCTTTCTTT	CASSPASEAEAFF
.	TRBJ1-1	TRBV29-1	.	TGCAGCGTGGGAACCGGGACCGTCACTGAAGCTTTCTTT	CSVGTGTVTEAFF
.	TRBJ1-2	TRBV15	.	TGTGCCACCAGCGGCGGGGAAGGTACCCCGTACTATGGCTACACCTTC	CATSGGEGTPYYGYTF
.	TRBJ2-2	TRBV7-6	.	TGTGCCAGCAGCCCGACGAGCACCGGGGAGCTGTTTTTT	CASSPTSTGELFF
.	TRBJ2-2	TRBV4-3	TRBD1	TGCGCCAGCAGCCAAGACCGGACAGGGGGAACCGGGGAGCTGTTTTTT	CASSQDRTGGTGELFF
.	TRBJ2-1	TRBV2	.	TGTGCCAGCAGTGAGGCTTACAACAATGAGCAGTTCTTC	CASSEAYNNEQFF
once	TRBJ2-5	TRBV4-3	.	TGCGCCAGCAGCCCGGACGGGCGGGGAGAGACCCAGTACTTC	CASSPDGRGETQYF
.	TRBJ1-5	TRBV30	.	TGTGCCTGGAGCCCTCAGGGTAATCAGCCCCAGCATTTT	CAWSPQGNQPQHF
.	TRBJ2-1	TRBV11-3	TRBD1	TGTGCCAGCAGCTTCGAGGGGGCGCGTGAGCAGTTCTTC	CASSFEGAREQFF
.	TRBJ2-7	TRBV11-2	.	TGTGCCAGCAGCTTAGAAGGAACTAGCTCCTACGAGCAGTACTTC	CASSLEGTSSYEQYF
few	TRBJ1-2	TRBV20-1	.	TGCAGTGCTAGGGCCGGGGGTGGCTACACCTTC	CSARAGGGYTF
.	TRBJ1-4	TRBV30	.	TGTGCCTGGAGGTCAAGGGGCGAGGCTAATGAAAAACTGTTTTTT	CAWRSRGEANEKLFF
large	TRBJ2-3	TRBV4-3	TRBD2	TGCGCCAGCAGCCCGTCCGGGGGGGGAACAGATACGCAGTATTTT	CASSPSGGGTDTQYF
.	TRBJ2-1	TRBV4-3	TRBD2	TGCGCCAGCAGCCAAGATCCCGTAAACGGACTAGCGGGGGTCCACAATGAGCAGTTCTTC	CASSQDPVNGLAGVHNEQFF
.	TRBJ1-5	TRBV5-1	.	TGCGCCAGCAGCTTAGACAGCTATCAGCCCCAGCATTTT	CASSLDSYQPQHF